A single TCR beta chain is shown here with its context. Its antigen is unidentified. This specimen belongs to a study of shared clonotypes between healthy human individuals. Study-wide context: Three plates were used per donor for CD4 naive, three for CD4 memory, two for CD8 naive and one for CD8 memory. General study findings and limits: In several donors, around 5.5% of naive CD4 clonotypes appeared in common. Richness estimates generally favored naive over memory subsets.

Sequenced by immunoSEQ multiplex PCR; TCRdb stores in-frame clones only, minus some. The sample yields a few hundred thousand clones, 80% to 90% seen once. The CD8 memory fraction combined CD45RO+ cells with TemRA cells (CCR7-negative CD45RA+). Germline V gene lookup returns CDR1 SGHRS and CDR2 YFSETQ. Trimming took 7 bases from V and 0 from J; bases not matched to a gene: 13. The CDR3 spans 17 residues. The sequencing sample was made of memory CD8+ T cells sorted from blood. Subset in this sample: CD45RO+ cells pooled with CCR7-negative TemRA cells. The clonotype originates from a young man in good health. The J gene is TRBJ1-2, the V gene TRBV5-1, with TRBD1 matching 9 bases. The CDR3 DNA follows: TGCGCCAGCGGCCCGTTCGGGACAGGGCACTCTAACTATGGCTACACCTTC. Translation gives CASGPFGTGHSNYGYTF.